This TCR beta chain is from a study of CD8 T cells in ankylosing spondylitis. Using its own MiXCR run on the 5' RACE reads, TCRdb lists one record per CDR3 protein. The sample has around 99,000 distinct CDR3 sequences, about 8.1% seen once; the top ten hold under 6%. CDR1 and CDR2 (germline): SGHTA, FQGNSA. V lost 7 bases, J lost 1 base, and 14 bases lay in between. CDR3 length: 14 amino acids. This clonotype was obtained from a male donor with ankylosing spondylitis or in good health (not recorded which). The rearrangement uses TRBV7-2 and TRBJ2-7; D call uncertain. The sequenced material came from blood, either unsorted or a sorted T cell fraction (not recorded which). The CDR3 region is CASMSIGSSYEQYF. CDR3 nucleotides: TGTGCCAGCATGTCAATTGGGTCTTCCTACGAGCAGTACTTC.